The 29 T cell receptor beta chains reported below all come from one sample, sequenced in a study of cytomegalovirus exposure and HLA in healthy donors. Produced via immunoSEQ multiplex PCR; TCRdb's table is partial and in-frame only. Of approximately 220,000 clones listed, 90% to 95% are singletons. The specimen was PBMCs. All receptors come from a woman aged 18-29 years in good health and CMV-seronegative.

This clone showed up just once. V and J are TRBV5-1 and TRBJ2-7; D not certain. The V and J ends lost 0 bases and 9 bases respectively, with 13 bases between them. CDR1 SGHRS and CDR2 YFSETQ come from the germline V gene. This CDR3 has 13 residues. For the CDR3, the DNA is TGCGCCAGCAGCTTGGGAGCCAGCTCAGGGCAGTACTTC. Translated: CASSLGASSGQYF.

This clone was recorded only once. V gene TRBV7-5 combines with J gene TRBJ1-1; the listed D gene, TRBD1, was not tested against the DNA. TRBV7-5 is flagged as a pseudogene. The CDR3 length is 12 residues. CDR3: CARSHRDPEAFF. DNA for the CDR3: TGTGCCAGAAGTCACAGGGACCCTGAAGCTTTCTTT.

This clone has more than one count but fewer than ten. This chain joins TRBV4-1 and TRBJ2-7; weak D call: TRBD2 (5 bases). CDR3 length equals 15 residues. Trimming took off 2 bases at V and 0 bases at J, with 11 bases between the two ends. Germline V gene lookup returns CDR1 MGHRA and CDR2 YSYEKL. The CDR3 sequence is CASSQLATNSYEQYF. CDR3 in DNA: TGCGCCAGCAGCCAACTAGCAACTAACTCCTACGAGCAGTACTTC.

The chain uses TRBV6-6 and TRBJ2-7; 8 bases map to TRBD2. V dropped 7 bases and J dropped 4; count of bases not matched to a gene: 12. This CDR3 comprises 15 residues. Germline CDR1 MNHNY, CDR2 SVGAGI (reference sequence). This CDR3 is CASMSSGSGIYEQYF. CDR3 coding DNA: TGTGCCAGCATGTCGAGCGGGAGTGGTATATACGAGCAGTACTTC.

V usage is TRBV28 and J usage is TRBJ1-2; D gene unclear. Between the trimmed V and J ends, which lost 5 bases and 3 bases, there was a span of 13 bases. CDR3 length: 14 amino acids. CDR1 and CDR2 from the germline V gene are MDHEN and SYDVKM. The CDR3 DNA reads TGTGCCAGCAGTGTGGGCAGAGTGGACTATGGCTACACCTTC. It is translated as CASSVGRVDYGYTF.

The chain couples TRBV7-8 to TRBJ2-2; 11 positions agree with TRBD2. In germline, CDR1 is SGHVS, CDR2 FQNEAQ. The CDR3 contains 16 residues. The V segment lost 5 bases and the J segment 7 bases; nucleotides outside the gene matches: 9. CDR3 protein: CASSNRLAGSDGELFF. In nucleotides, the CDR3 is TGTGCCAGCAGCAATAGACTAGCGGGATCTGACGGGGAGCTGTTTTTT.

The table lists this clone with a few counts. The chain is built from TRBV2 and TRBJ1-5; D call uncertain. This CDR3 is 12 amino acids long. Per germline, CDR1 SNHLY and CDR2 FYNNEI. The ends were cut back, 8 bases at V and 6 bases at J, with 11 bases in the middle. For the CDR3, the DNA is TGTGCCAGCGGGCGGGAGGGTCAGCCCCAGCATTTT. Translation gives CASGREGQPQHF.

In this sample, this clone turned up once. The chain employs TRBV13 and TRBJ2-7; 7 nucleotides match TRBD1. The CDR3 extends over 12 amino acids. The ends lost 8 bases at V and 3 bases at J; junction bases unmatched: 4. Germline CDR1 reads PRHDT; CDR2 reads FYEKMQ (reference sequence). CDR3 DNA sequence: TGTGCCAGCTCCAGGGGGAACTACGAGCAGTACTTC. Translating gives CASSRGNYEQYF.

As regards this clone: Compared with germline, one end of the junction differs, possibly owing to a read error. V usage is TRBV7-7 and J usage is TRBJ1-1; D is unresolved. CDR1 SSHAT and CDR2 FNYEAQ come from the germline V gene (reference sequence). CDR3 size: 13 residues. For the CDR3, the DNA is TGTGCTAGCAGCTTAGAGCCGAACACTGAAGCTTTCTTT. Encoded protein: CASSLEPNTEAFF.

This chain uses TRBV5-1 with TRBJ2-3, with 7 nucleotides matching TRBD2. Germline lookup yields CDR1 SGHRS and CDR2 YFSETQ. CDR3 size: 14 residues. V lost 6 bases, J lost 2 bases, and 6 bases stayed unmatched. CDR3 sequence reads: CASTRAGNTDTQYF. CDR3 nucleotides: TGCGCCAGCACTCGAGCGGGGAACACAGATACGCAGTATTTT.

The chain combines TRBV9 with TRBJ2-4; 7 nucleotides align to TRBD1. CDR1 is SGDLS, CDR2 YYNGEE, per germline. Trimming at V came to 4 bases and at J to 8 bases, leaving 12 bases not matched to a gene. This CDR3 spans 15 amino acids. Written as DNA, the CDR3 is TGTGCCAGCAGCCCCCGACAGGGAACTGTTGACATTCAGTACTTC. It codes for CASSPRQGTVDIQYF.

V usage is TRBV27 and J usage is TRBJ2-5; D remains unclear. The CDR3 runs 14 residues. Germline CDR1 is MNHEY and CDR2 is SMNVEV (reference sequence). The ends were cut back, 2 bases at V and 4 bases at J, with 11 bases in the middle. CDR3 nucleotides: TGTGCCAGCAGTTTAGGCCTCGCTGCAGAGACCCAGTACTTC. Translated: CASSLGLAAETQYF.

V gene TRBV5-1 combines with J gene TRBJ2-7; TRBD2 matches 9 bases. Germline-derived CDR1 and CDR2 are SGHRS and YFSETQ. Germline trimming cut 3 bases from V and 4 bases from J; bases unmatched to any gene: 5. The CDR3 covers 14 residues. The CDR3 bases are TGCGCCAGCAGCTGGACTAGCGTCGGGTACGAGCAGTACTTC. Amino acid sequence: CASSWTSVGYEQYF.

V gene TRBV28 combines with J gene TRBJ1-5, with 8 positions matching TRBD1. This CDR3 is built from 14 residues. Germline V gene lookup returns CDR1 MDHEN and CDR2 SYDVKM. The ends lost 6 bases at V and 7 bases at J; junction bases unmatched: 8. In DNA, the CDR3 is TGTGCCAGCAGAGGACAGGGCCCACTCCAGCCCCAGCATTTT. It encodes CASRGQGPLQPQHF.

The J gene is TRBJ2-7, the V gene TRBV7-8; 10 bases fit TRBD2. The CDR3 length is 20 residues. In germline, CDR1 is SGHVS, CDR2 FQNEAQ. V shed 4 bases and J 3 bases; nucleotides not matched to a gene: 21. CDR3 nucleotides: TGTGCCAGCAGCTGGGCGGATTCCCCAGGAAGCGGGAGGGGTGACTACGAGCAGTACTTC. It encodes CASSWADSPGSGRGDYEQYF.

CDR3 residues: CASSHRDRVHEQFF. CDR3 sequence (DNA): TGCGCCAGCAGCCATCGGGACAGGGTACATGAGCAGTTCTTC. The rearrangement links TRBV4-1 to TRBJ2-1, with 9 bases that match TRBD1. Germline assignment: CDR1 MGHRA and CDR2 YSYEKL. V dropped 3 bases and J dropped 8; count of bases not matched to a gene: 5. There are 14 residues in the CDR3.

This rearrangement joins TRBV5-1 to TRBJ2-7; 7 bases align to TRBD1. This CDR3 has 14 amino acids. Losses at the gene ends were 7 bases for V and 0 bases for J; bases not matched to a gene: 7. Germline V CDR1 and CDR2: SGHRS, YFSETQ. The CDR3 DNA follows: TGCGCCAGCCCTCGACAGGGTACCTCCTACGAGCAGTACTTC. Translated, it gives CASPRQGTSYEQYF.

This rearrangement joins TRBV2 to TRBJ1-2; D is uncertain. The V and J ends lost 0 bases and 4 bases respectively, with 12 bases between them. The CDR3 has 15 residues. CDR1 is SNHLY and CDR2 is FYNNEI in the germline V gene. CDR3 sequence (DNA): TGTGCCAGCAGTGAAGCGCCATGGGGAGTCTATGGCTACACCTTC. Its translation: CASSEAPWGVYGYTF. Full variable domain (remainder filled in from reference TRBV2 and TRBJ1-2): EPEVTQTPSHQVTQMGQEVILRCVPISNHLYFYWYRQILGQKVEFLVSFYNNEISEKSEIFDDQFSVERPDGSNFTLKIRSTKLEDSAMYFCASSEAPWGVYGYTFGSGTRLTVV.

The count of this clone is one. V gene TRBV11-3 combines with J gene TRBJ2-3, with 9 bases lining up with TRBD1. J was trimmed by 5 bases and V by 5 bases; bases with no gene match: 5. The CDR3 sequence is 14 residues long. The V gene's germline CDR1 is SGHNT and CDR2 YENEEA. In DNA form, the CDR3 reads TGTGCCAGCAGCCCGGGACAGGGAGGAGATACGCAGTATTTT. It encodes CASSPGQGGDTQYF.

The V call is TRBV30, the J call TRBJ2-1; 8 nucleotides match TRBD2. This CDR3 comprises 18 residues. Germline V gene sequence: CDR1 GTSNPN, CDR2 SVGIG (reference sequence). The V and J ends lost 5 bases and 7 bases, in that order; junction bases with no gene match: 22. Here the CDR3 reads CAWVAPALTSVKKNEQFF. In nucleotides, the CDR3 is TGTGCCTGGGTGGCCCCTGCCCTGACTAGCGTGAAAAAAAATGAGCAGTTCTTC.

This sequence joins TRBV30 and TRBJ1-5, with D perhaps TRBD1 (5 bases). This CDR3 has 12 residues. Trimming stripped 7 bases from V and 4 bases from J, with 11 bases between. CDR1 and CDR2 from the germline V gene are GTSNPN and SVGIG (reference sequence). Here the CDR3 DNA reads TGTGCCTCAAAAGGGGTAAATCAGCCCCAGCATTTT. It translates to CASKGVNQPQHF.

The chain carries TRBV5-1 and TRBJ1-2, with 11 bases lining up with TRBD1. Trimming at V came to 4 bases and at J to 1 base, leaving 3 bases not matched to a gene. CDR3 length: 15 amino acids. Germline V gene sequence: CDR1 SGHRS, CDR2 YFSETQ. The CDR3 sequence: CASSPGTGGNYGYTF. Here the CDR3 DNA reads TGCGCCAGCAGCCCAGGGACAGGGGGTAACTATGGCTACACCTTC.

This chain links TRBV6-1 with TRBJ2-7; no definite D call. The CDR3 consists of 16 residues. Between the trimmed V and J ends, which lost 2 bases and 2 bases, there was a span of 16 bases. Germline values: CDR1 MNHNS, CDR2 SASEGT. For the CDR3, the DNA is TGTGCCAGCAGTGAAATGTTACTGGTGCCGGCCTACGAGCAGTACTTC. Its translation: CASSEMLLVPAYEQYF.

This chain connects TRBV7-9 to TRBJ2-3; TRBD2 matches at 8 bases. The CDR3 spans 14 residues. V was pared by 6 bases and J by 4 bases, with 6 bases of the junction left unmatched. CDR1 SEHNR and CDR2 FQNEAQ come from the germline V gene (reference sequence). CDR3 sequence reads: CASSREGSPDTQYF. CDR3 DNA: TGTGCCAGCAGTCGGGAGGGTTCGCCAGATACGCAGTATTTT.

The chain links TRBV5-1 to TRBJ1-5; no clear D. This CDR3 region has 16 residues. Germline V gives CDR1 SGHRS, CDR2 YFSETQ. V shed 1 base and J shed 1 base, with 12 bases lying between them. The CDR3 DNA reads TGCGCCAGCAGCTTGATAGCGCCACAGAGCAATCAGCCCCAGCATTTT. It codes for CASSLIAPQSNQPQHF. The full variable domain, completed using reference TRBV5-1 and TRBJ1-5, is KAGVTQTPRYLIKTRGQQVTLSCSPISGHRSVSWYQQTPGQGLQFLFEYFSETQRNKGNFPGRFSGRQFSNSRSEMNVSTLELGDSALYLCASSLIAPQSNQPQHFGDGTRLSIL.

V usage is TRBV18 and J usage is TRBJ2-3, with 8 bases lining up with TRBD2. Germline CDR1 KGHSH, CDR2 LQKENI. The CDR3 sequence is 14 residues long. The J segment lost 5 bases and the V segment lost 2 bases, leaving 3 bases of the junction unmatched. The DNA of the CDR3 is TGTGCCAGCTCACCAGGGACTAGGCTAGATACGCAGTATTTT. Translation: CASSPGTRLDTQYF.

The V gene is TRBV10-2, the J gene TRBJ1-1, with a tentative D call TRBD1 (5 bases). V gave up 2 bases and J gave up 4 bases, with 14 bases separating them. The germline V gene has CDR1 WSHSY and CDR2 SAAADI. The CDR3 is 15 amino acids. CDR3 residues: CASSEPGRGGTEAFF. The CDR3 nucleotides are TGCGCCAGCAGTGAGCCGGGGAGGGGAGGCACTGAAGCTTTCTTT.

This chain uses TRBV5-6 with TRBJ2-5; 7 bases align to TRBD2. Per the germline V gene, CDR1 is SGHDT and CDR2 is YYEEEE. With V trimmed by 4 bases and J by 4 bases, 10 bases remained unmatched. This CDR3 is built from 15 residues. CDR3 region: CASSGGGGPGETQYF. CDR3 in DNA: TGTGCCAGCAGCGGCGGGGGAGGGCCCGGAGAGACCCAGTACTTC.

This chain joins TRBV5-4 and TRBJ1-2; D is undetermined. V lost 5 bases and J lost 8, with 13 bases in between. Germline CDR1 reads SGHNT; CDR2 reads YYREEE (reference sequence). The CDR3 has 12 amino acids. Here the CDR3 reads CASSPRPGGYTF. The DNA of the CDR3 is TGTGCCAGCAGTCCCCGCCCGGGGGGCTACACCTTC.